The clone carrying this T cell receptor (beta chain) was found many times. The target antigen is unknown. The time point denotes: patch test 2, 6 weeks after DPC sensitization. Indicated treatment: therapeutic diphenylcyclopropenone sensitization with weekly scalp DPC. One entry per CDR3 protein results from TCRdb running MiXCR on the RACE reads. The sample records around 69,000 distinct CDR3 sequences, around 7.9% being singletons. This sample is part of a study of human T cells and chemical hapten exposure. Study in general: 0.01% DPC was applied to the upper back in patch tests, which were read at 6 days. Findings and limits, study-wide: No change in TCRs above 1 in 1000 frequency was produced by DPC sensitization.

CDR1 and CDR2 from the germline V gene are SGHRS and YFSETQ. The CDR3 extends over 16 amino acids. The V and J ends lost 0 bases and 6 bases, in that order; junction bases with no gene match: 8. The genes are TRBV5-1 and TRBJ2-2; TRBD2 aligns across 7 bases. The sample in question was whole blood, obtained in connection with sensitization to the hapten diphenylcyclopropenone (DPC). The TCR sequence derives from a woman in her forties or fifties with alopecia areata. Some clones in this sample may be carry-over from other donors' samples. The CDR3 region is CASSLAAGVGAGELFF. DNA of the CDR3: TGCGCCAGCAGCTTGGCGGCGGGAGTAGGCGCCGGGGAGCTGTTTTTT.